This TCR beta chain is from a study of blood T cell repertoires in COVID-19. The sample holds one count of this clone. TCRdb's table, derived via immunoSEQ multiplex PCR, lists solely in-frame clones and lacks some. The sample has around 210,000 clones; approximately 88% are singletons. Clinical history reported by participants formed the basis on which cohorts were assigned. Symptom resolution, clearance, or two negative PCRs marked the recovered donors of Cohort 3. This CDR3 is built from 14 residues. The V end was cut by 5 bases, the J end by 5 bases, with 16 bases between. Per the germline V gene, CDR1 is SGHRS and CDR2 is YFSETQ.

Sample: PBMCs or T cells enriched from blood (not recorded which). The TCR originated in a woman in her late teens or twenties who had recovered from COVID-19. The chain couples TRBV5-1 to TRBJ1-1; a weak D match, TRBD1 (5 bases). CDR3 in DNA: TGCGCCAGCAGAGAGACCAGGGCGGAAACTGAAGCTTTCTTT. This gives the protein CASRETRAETEAFF. Looking up the rest from reference TRBV5-1 and TRBJ1-1 gives the full variable domain: KAGVTQTPRYLIKTRGQQVTLSCSPISGHRSVSWYQQTPGQGLQFLFEYFSETQRNKGNFPGRFSGRQFSNSRSEMNVSTLELGDSALYLCASRETRAETEAFFGQGTRLTVV.